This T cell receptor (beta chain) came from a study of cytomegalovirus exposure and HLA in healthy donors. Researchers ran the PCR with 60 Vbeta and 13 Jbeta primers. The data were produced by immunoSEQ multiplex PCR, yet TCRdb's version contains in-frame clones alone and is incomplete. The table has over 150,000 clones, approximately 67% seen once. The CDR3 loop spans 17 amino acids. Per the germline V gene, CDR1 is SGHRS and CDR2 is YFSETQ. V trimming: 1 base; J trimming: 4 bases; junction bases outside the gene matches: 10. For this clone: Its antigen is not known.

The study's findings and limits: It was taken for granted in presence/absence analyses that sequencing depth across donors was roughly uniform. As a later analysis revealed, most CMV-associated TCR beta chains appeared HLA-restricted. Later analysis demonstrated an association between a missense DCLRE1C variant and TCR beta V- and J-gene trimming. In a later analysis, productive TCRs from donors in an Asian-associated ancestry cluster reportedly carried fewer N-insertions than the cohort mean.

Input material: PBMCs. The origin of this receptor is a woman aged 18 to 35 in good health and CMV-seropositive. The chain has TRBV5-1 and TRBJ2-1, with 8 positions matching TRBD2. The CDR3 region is CASSLNLRGEVYNEQFF. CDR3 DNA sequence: TGCGCCAGCAGCTTGAATTTGCGGGGGGAGGTATACAATGAGCAGTTCTTC.